The 22 T cell receptor beta chains below were found in one sample sequenced in a study of a mutant IDH1 vaccine in newly diagnosed glioma. Stated time point: week 35, safety follow-up. Vaccinated patients received 300 ug of mutant IDH1 20-mer peptide per dose, with topical imiquimod. Profiling relied on immunoSEQ multiplex PCR, and the TCRdb table lists in-frame clones only, not all of them. The sample yields about 69,000 clones, about 88% seen once. No antigen is known for these receptors. The sample here was PBMCs, taken from a glioma patient whose treatment included an IDH1 peptide vaccine. These receptors were taken from a man between 25 and 39 years old with glioma.

The genes are TRBV5-1 and TRBJ2-5, with D tentatively TRBD1 (7 bases). The CDR3 totals 15 residues. Germline assignment: CDR1 SGHRS and CDR2 YFSETQ. Trimming removed 5 bases from V and 2 bases from J, with 16 bases in between. CDR3: CASSFRGAGQETQYF. DNA for the CDR3: TGCGCCAGCAGTTTCAGGGGGGCAGGGCAAGAGACCCAGTACTTC.

The chain employs TRBV5-5 and TRBJ2-7; tentative D call: TRBD2 (5 bases). The CDR3 contains 14 residues. V shed 1 base and J shed 1 base, with 9 bases lying between them. Per germline, CDR1 SGHKS and CDR2 YYEKEE (reference sequence). Here the CDR3 reads CASSLRGISYEQYF. CDR3 sequence (DNA): TGTGCCAGCAGCTTGAGAGGGATTTCCTACGAGCAGTACTTC.

The CDR3 loop is CASSYSRSGGRYEQYF. As DNA, the CDR3 is TGTGCCAGCAGTTACTCGCGAAGCGGGGGCCGCTACGAGCAGTACTTC. The V gene is TRBV6-6, the J gene TRBJ2-7, with 8 bases aligning to TRBD2. This CDR3 is 16 amino acids long. The ends lost 0 bases at V and 3 bases at J; junction bases unmatched: 7. CDR1 and CDR2 from the germline V gene are MNHNY and SVGAGI (reference sequence).

The genes are TRBV5-1 and TRBJ2-3; 10 bases agree with TRBD2. The germline CDR1 and CDR2 sequences are SGHRS and YFSETQ. V shed 4 bases and J 1 base; nucleotides not matched to a gene: 6. The CDR3 length is 16 residues. CDR3 bases: TGCGCCAGCAGCCCTCTAGCGGGAGTGGGCACAGATACGCAGTATTTT. Amino acid sequence: CASSPLAGVGTDTQYF.

The V gene is TRBV5-5, the J gene TRBJ2-3; 9 nucleotides match TRBD1. The CDR3 has 15 amino acids. CDR1 SGHKS and CDR2 YYEKEE come from the germline V gene (reference sequence). With V trimmed by 4 bases and J by 4 bases, 7 bases remained unmatched. The CDR3 DNA sequence: TGTGCCAGCAGCCAAGGACAGGGGTACGCAGATACGCAGTATTTT. This gives the protein CASSQGQGYADTQYF.

The count of this clone is one. The chain couples TRBV10-3 to TRBJ2-7, with 8 positions matching TRBD1. The V and J ends lost 3 bases and 3 bases, in that order; junction bases with no gene match: 4. The CDR3 runs to 14 residues. Germline-derived CDR1 and CDR2 are ENHRY and SYGVKD. The CDR3: CAISDQGQVYEQYF. The CDR3 region has the DNA TGTGCCATCAGTGATCAGGGACAGGTCTACGAGCAGTACTTC.

The rearrangement links TRBV5-1 to TRBJ1-4; D may be TRBD1 (5 bases). From germline, CDR1 is SGHRS and CDR2 YFSETQ. The CDR3 contains 21 residues. Trimming removed 0 bases from V and 2 bases from J, with 26 bases in between. The CDR3 sequence: CASSLAGAGKVSRGTNEKLFF. The CDR3 DNA reads TGCGCCAGCAGCTTGGCCGGGGCAGGGAAGGTTTCTCGGGGTACTAATGAAAAACTGTTTTTT.

The genes are TRBV27 and TRBJ2-5; TRBD2 aligns across 9 bases. Germline-derived CDR1 and CDR2 are MNHEY and SMNVEV (reference sequence). V trimming: 8 bases; J trimming: 5 bases; junction bases outside the gene matches: 6. The CDR3 covers 13 residues. CDR3 region: CASGRGGTETQYF. The CDR3 region has the DNA TGTGCCAGCGGGCGGGGGGGCACGGAGACCCAGTACTTC.

This clone showed up just a few times. The gene calls are TRBV7-2 and TRBJ2-5; D is perhaps TRBD2 (6 bases). Trimming removed 6 bases from V and 4 bases from J, with 18 bases in between. The germline gives CDR1 SGHTA, CDR2 FQGNSA. This CDR3 is 15 amino acids long. Written as DNA, the CDR3 is TGTGCCAGCAGGGTTACGGGACTTTCGTTAGAGACCCAGTACTTC. Protein product: CASRVTGLSLETQYF.

The chain is built from TRBV2 and TRBJ2-3; TRBD2 matches at 13 bases. The CDR3 extends over 16 amino acids. The J segment lost 2 bases and the V segment lost 6 bases, leaving 5 bases of the junction unmatched. Germline V gene sequence: CDR1 SNHLY, CDR2 FYNNEI. For the CDR3, the DNA is TGTGCCAGCAGCAAAGGACTAGCGGGGGCCACAGATACGCAGTATTTT. Translation: CASSKGLAGATDTQYF.

A single count supports this clone. The rearrangement joins TRBV27 to TRBJ2-7; D assignment may be TRBD1 or TRBD2 (6 bases each). The V gene lost 5 bases and the J gene lost 1 base, with 9 bases spanning the gap. Per the germline V gene, CDR1 is MNHEY and CDR2 is SMNVEV (reference sequence). The CDR3 loop spans 13 amino acids. Written as DNA, the CDR3 is TGTGCCAGCAGTCGGGGGCTTTCCTACGAGCAGTACTTC. This codes for CASSRGLSYEQYF.

This rearrangement joins TRBV7-9 to TRBJ1-4; D is undetermined. This CDR3 contains 13 residues. V lost 3 bases, J lost 5 bases, and 7 bases lay in between. Germline CDR1 is SEHNR and CDR2 is FQNEAQ (reference sequence). The CDR3 here is CASSLGPNEKLFF. In DNA form, the CDR3 reads TGTGCCAGCAGCTTGGGTCCGAATGAAAAACTGTTTTTT.

V and J are TRBV5-1 and TRBJ2-1; no clear D gene. The CDR3 is 14 amino acids. The germline V gene has CDR1 SGHRS and CDR2 YFSETQ. Trimming pared 1 base from V and 7 bases from J, leaving 12 bases between. The CDR3 loop reads CASSLSLVWNEQFF. In DNA form, the CDR3 reads TGCGCCAGCAGCTTGAGTCTGGTCTGGAATGAGCAGTTCTTC.

V is TRBV30 and J is TRBJ2-3; D not resolved. The CDR3 totals 13 residues. The germline gives CDR1 GTSNPN, CDR2 SVGIG (reference sequence). Trimming stripped 5 bases from V and 1 base from J, with 10 bases between. The DNA of the CDR3 is TGTGCCTGGGACCCTGGGGGCACAGATACGCAGTATTTT. Translated: CAWDPGGTDTQYF.

The rearrangement uses TRBV25-1 and TRBJ2-5; a possible D gene is TRBD1 (7 bases). V dropped 4 bases and J dropped 5 bases, with 17 bases sitting between them. The CDR3 contains 15 residues. Germline CDR1 is MGHDK and CDR2 is SYGVNS. CDR3 sequence: CASSAGQRVRETQYF. The CDR3 region has the DNA TGTGCCAGCAGTGCGGGACAGCGGGTGAGGGAGACCCAGTACTTC.

The chain joins TRBV5-4 to TRBJ2-5; D gene uncertain. With 0 bases removed from V and 4 bases from J, the gap between germline ends came to 16 bases. This CDR3 spans 16 amino acids. CDR1 and CDR2 from the germline V gene are SGHNT and YYREEE (reference sequence). The CDR3 nucleotides read TGTGCCAGCAGCTTGGATCCTGGAGTAAACGGAGAGACCCAGTACTTC. As protein: CASSLDPGVNGETQYF.

This chain links TRBV2 with TRBJ2-5; D perhaps matches TRBD1 (5 bases). The V end lost 8 bases, the J end lost 4 bases, and 8 bases lay between the germline ends. CDR3 length: 11 residues. CDR1 SNHLY and CDR2 FYNNEI come from the germline V gene. The CDR3 loop is CASGRGETQYF. The CDR3 bases are TGTGCCAGCGGAAGGGGAGAGACCCAGTACTTC.

V is TRBV21-1 and J is TRBJ2-5; the table assigns TRBD2, which was not confirmed against the DNA. TRBV21-1 is labeled a pseudogene. The CDR3 sequence is 16 residues long. In DNA form, the CDR3 reads TGTGCCAGCAGCAAGTGTGGGAGGAGGTTATCGGAGACCCAGTACTTC. It specifies CASSKCGRRLSETQYF.

V and J are TRBV28 and TRBJ2-2; TRBD2 matches at 14 bases. The CDR3 contains 15 residues. J gave up 6 bases and V 9 bases, and 6 bases lay outside the gene matches. Per germline, CDR1 MDHEN and CDR2 SYDVKM. CDR3 loop: CASRTSGRLAGELFF. The CDR3 DNA reads TGTGCCAGTAGGACTAGCGGGAGGTTGGCCGGGGAGCTGTTTTTT.

The chain joins TRBV6-1 to TRBJ1-2; TRBD1 aligns across 8 bases. V lost 1 base, J lost 8 bases, and 6 bases stayed unmatched. This CDR3 has 14 residues. CDR1 is MNHNS, CDR2 SASEGT, per germline. The CDR3: CASSEGSDRVGYTF. CDR3 DNA: TGTGCCAGCAGTGAAGGGTCGGACAGGGTGGGCTACACCTTC.

The chain uses TRBV28 and TRBJ2-3; tentatively, D is TRBD1 (6 bases). The germline V and J ends were trimmed by 2 bases and 1 base, with 16 bases remaining between them. Germline V gene sequence: CDR1 MDHEN, CDR2 SYDVKM. The CDR3 contains 17 residues. The CDR3 DNA reads TGTGCCAGCAGTTTAAACCGGGACACCGCTCGCACAGATACGCAGTATTTT. It yields the protein CASSLNRDTARTDTQYF.

CDR3 loop: CASSLGLAGGQKNEQFF. CDR3 nucleotide sequence: TGTGCCAGCAGCTTAGGGCTAGCGGGGGGGCAAAAGAATGAGCAGTTCTTC. This chain links TRBV13 with TRBJ2-1, with 12 bases lining up with TRBD2. In germline, CDR1 is PRHDT, CDR2 FYEKMQ (reference sequence). This CDR3 is built from 17 residues. Trimming at V came to 0 bases and at J to 7 bases, leaving 7 bases not matched to a gene.